Below are 25 T cell receptor beta chains sequenced from a single sample in a study of blood T cell repertoires in COVID-19. The method was immunoSEQ multiplex PCR; TCRdb's version includes in-frame clones alone and lacks a portion of them. Of 110,000 or so clones listed, around 84% are singletons. Sequencing used peripheral blood. These receptors originate from a middle-aged woman with acute or convalescent COVID-19.

V usage is TRBV2 and J usage is TRBJ1-3, with D uncertain. The CDR3 totals 15 residues. Germline V gives CDR1 SNHLY, CDR2 FYNNEI. V shed 4 bases and J shed 1 base, with 11 bases lying between them. Here the CDR3 DNA reads TGTGCCAGCAGTGTCGAGGGTGGGTCTGGAAACACCATATATTTT. This encodes CASSVEGGSGNTIYF. Complete variable domain (other parts from reference TRBV2 and TRBJ1-3): EPEVTQTPSHQVTQMGQEVILRCVPISNHLYFYWYRQILGQKVEFLVSFYNNEISEKSEIFDDQFSVERPDGSNFTLKIRSTKLEDSAMYFCASSVEGGSGNTIYFGEGSWLTVV.

Written as DNA, the CDR3 is TGTGCCAGCAGACTAAGCCAGGGGGCGCGGACACCCCTCCACTTT. Translated: CASRLSQGARTPLHF. The chain combines TRBV11-2 with TRBJ1-6, with 8 bases identical to TRBD1. Per germline, CDR1 SGHAT and CDR2 FQNNGV. The CDR3 length is 15 residues. V shed 6 bases and J 11 bases; nucleotides not matched to a gene: 12.

The chain employs TRBV7-3 and TRBJ2-3; D unresolved. The CDR3 spans 13 residues. CDR1 is SGHTA, CDR2 FQGTGA, per germline. The V end lost 2 bases, the J end lost 3 bases, and 6 bases lay between the germline ends. DNA for the CDR3: TGTGCCAGCAGCTTAGCTAGGACAGATACGCAGTATTTT. Translating it yields CASSLARTDTQYF.

The V gene is TRBV18, the J gene TRBJ2-5, with a possible D match to TRBD1 (6 bases). CDR1 and CDR2 (germline): KGHSH, LQKENI. CDR3 length: 16 residues. Trimming shortened V by 2 bases and J by 4 bases, and 17 bases separated the two germline ends. The CDR3 DNA reads as TGTGCCAGCTCACCAAGCGTGACAGGAGCCGGAGAGACCCAGTACTTC. It specifies CASSPSVTGAGETQYF.

The chain carries TRBV21-1 and TRBJ2-7; no check of the table's D call, TRBD1, against the DNA was made. TRBV21-1 is deemed a pseudogene. The CDR3 is 13 amino acids. CDR3 loop: CASKNQGTYEQYF. CDR3 DNA: TGTGCCAGCAAGAATCAGGGGACCTACGAGCAGTACTTC.

This clone was seen repeatedly, ten times or more. The genes are TRBV10-1 and TRBJ2-1, with 13 bases lining up with TRBD2. CDR1 and CDR2 (germline): WNHNN, SYGVQD (reference sequence). The CDR3 loop spans 15 amino acids. The V and J ends lost 6 bases and 5 bases, in that order; junction bases with no gene match: 4. Written as DNA, the CDR3 is TGCGCCAGCAGGAAGGGGACTAGCGGGGACAATGAGCAGTTCTTC. Translation gives CASRKGTSGDNEQFF.

This chain joins TRBV6-5 and TRBJ1-5, with D perhaps TRBD1 (5 bases). The CDR3 is 13 amino acids. V was trimmed by 10 bases and J by 4 bases, leaving 14 bases between them. Germline-derived CDR1 and CDR2 are MNHEY and SVGAGI. CDR3 sequence: CATLGGRNQPQHF. In DNA form, the CDR3 reads TGTGCCACGCTCGGGGGGAGGAATCAGCCCCAGCATTTT.

The J gene is TRBJ2-2, the V gene TRBV7-2, with 14 bases aligning to TRBD2. This CDR3 is built from 21 residues. V dropped 0 bases and J dropped 3; count of bases not matched to a gene: 12. CDR1 is SGHTA and CDR2 is FQGNSA in the germline V gene. The CDR3: CASSLAGKWGLAGEDTGELFF. The CDR3, as DNA: TGTGCCAGCAGCTTAGCGGGGAAATGGGGACTAGCGGGGGAAGACACCGGGGAGCTGTTTTTT. The variable domain in full, with the rest retrieved from reference TRBV7-2 and TRBJ2-2, is GAGVSQSPSNKVTEKGKDVELRCDPISGHTALYWYRQSLGQGLEFLIYFQGNSAPDKSGLPSDRFSAERTGGSVSTLTIQRTQQEDSAVYLCASSLAGKWGLAGEDTGELFFGEGSRLTVL.

This clone was seen only a few times. V is TRBV9 and J is TRBJ1-3; the D is unclear. The germline V and J ends were trimmed by 0 bases and 3 bases, with 7 bases remaining between them. From germline, CDR1 is SGDLS and CDR2 YYNGEE. The CDR3 loop spans 14 amino acids. As DNA, the CDR3 is TGTGCCAGCAGCGTAGAAGCGCTTGGAAACACCATATATTTT. Amino acid sequence: CASSVEALGNTIYF.

V is TRBV6-5 and J is TRBJ2-5, with 7 bases aligning to TRBD1. The CDR3 has 13 residues. The trim removed 2 bases at V and 3 bases at J, leaving 0 bases unmatched. Germline V gene lookup returns CDR1 MNHEY and CDR2 SVGAGI. The CDR3 here is CASSYTGEETQYF. CDR3 DNA: TGTGCCAGCAGTTACACAGGGGAAGAGACCCAGTACTTC.

In this sample, this clone turned up once. The chain recombines TRBV6-5 with TRBJ2-1; possible D gene TRBD1, 5 bases. CDR1 and CDR2 (germline): MNHEY, SVGAGI. With 2 bases removed from V and 6 bases from J, the gap between germline ends came to 11 bases. The CDR3 has 14 amino acids. The CDR3 DNA is TGTGCCAGCAGTTACGTGCAGGGAAGCAATGAGCAGTTCTTC. The encoded protein is CASSYVQGSNEQFF.

The J gene is TRBJ1-2, the V gene TRBV25-1, with D possibly being TRBD1 (6 bases). This CDR3 is built from 12 residues. Trimming took 6 bases from V and 6 from J, leaving 11 bases between them. Germline V CDR1 and CDR2: MGHDK, SYGVNS. The CDR3 reads CASRHRDHGYTF. The CDR3 DNA sequence: TGTGCCAGCAGACACAGGGACCATGGCTACACCTTC.

The V and J genes are TRBV18 and TRBJ1-3; D remains ambiguous. The V gene lost 3 bases and the J gene lost 8 bases, with 11 bases spanning the gap. CDR1 is KGHSH, CDR2 LQKENI, per germline. The CDR3 loop spans 13 amino acids. CDR3 sequence reads: CASSPSLRDTIYF. The CDR3 nucleotides read TGTGCCAGCTCACCTTCCCTCCGAGACACCATATATTTT.

V is TRBV6-5 and J is TRBJ1-2, with 10 bases lining up with TRBD1. The CDR3 runs 13 residues. Germline values: CDR1 MNHEY, CDR2 SVGAGI. Trimming cost V 6 bases and J 6 bases; bases outside gene matches: 4. CDR3 in amino acids: CASRPGTGDGYTF. CDR3 in DNA: TGTGCCAGCAGACCCGGGACAGGGGATGGCTACACCTTC.

The gene calls are TRBV19 and TRBJ1-1; a weak D match, TRBD1 (6 bases). Germline CDR1 is LNHDA and CDR2 is SQIVND (reference sequence). The CDR3 has 15 amino acids. Trimming pared 7 bases from V and 0 bases from J, leaving 15 bases between. In nucleotides, the CDR3 is TGTGCCAGTATTCCACAGGGCCTCATGAACACTGAAGCTTTCTTT. It codes for CASIPQGLMNTEAFF.

The CDR3 DNA sequence: TGCGCCAGCAGCTCCCATCCAGGGAACACCGGGGAGCTGTTTTTT. Its translation: CASSSHPGNTGELFF. The genes are TRBV5-1 and TRBJ2-2; D is unclear. Germline CDR1 and CDR2: SGHRS and YFSETQ. The CDR3 runs 15 residues. V was clipped by 3 bases and J by 1 base, with 10 bases between them.

V usage is TRBV19 and J usage is TRBJ1-2; D is unclear. The length of the CDR3 is 13 residues. Per germline, CDR1 LNHDA and CDR2 SQIVND (reference sequence). V lost 0 bases and J 7 bases, leaving 9 bases between the germline ends. The CDR3 sequence: CASSIEQFRGYTF. As DNA, the CDR3 is TGTGCCAGTAGTATAGAACAGTTTCGTGGCTACACCTTC.

This clone was seen only a few times. V and J are TRBV2 and TRBJ1-2, with D uncertain. V lost 5 bases to trimming and J lost 3 bases, with 7 bases between them. The CDR3 is 12 amino acids. Per the germline V gene, CDR1 is SNHLY and CDR2 is FYNNEI. CDR3 in amino acids: CASSIGDYGYTF. Written as DNA, the CDR3 is TGTGCCAGCAGTATCGGAGACTATGGCTACACCTTC.

The chain is built from TRBV20-1 and TRBJ1-1; a weak D match, TRBD1 (6 bases). V lost 3 bases, J lost 5 bases, and 19 bases lay in between. Germline lookup yields CDR1 DFQATT and CDR2 SNEGSKA (reference sequence). This CDR3 is built from 15 residues. CDR3 DNA: TGCAGTGCTAGTAGGGTCCGGGGGAGGGGGACTGAAGCTTTCTTT. Translating gives CSASRVRGRGTEAFF.

The chain recombines TRBV4-1 with TRBJ1-5; 10 bases fit TRBD1. The length of the CDR3 is 19 residues. The V segment lost 1 base and the J segment 9 bases; nucleotides outside the gene matches: 18. The germline gives CDR1 MGHRA, CDR2 YSYEKL. In DNA, the CDR3 is TGCGCCAGCAGCCAAGGTGTCAGGTGGACAGGGGGTCCCTCCTCGCCCCAGCATTTT. Amino acid sequence: CASSQGVRWTGGPSSPQHF.

CDR3 protein: CASTRGGTGELFF. In nucleotides, the CDR3 is TGTGCCAGCACCCGGGGGGGGACCGGGGAGCTGTTTTTT. The V and J genes are TRBV27 and TRBJ2-2, with 8 positions matching TRBD2. The trim removed 7 bases at V and 5 bases at J, leaving 3 bases unmatched. The CDR3 spans 13 residues. Germline CDR1 MNHEY, CDR2 SMNVEV (reference sequence).

The rearrangement uses TRBV4-2 and TRBJ2-1, with no clear D. Germline V gene lookup returns CDR1 LGHNA and CDR2 YNFKEQ. V was pared by 4 bases and J by 3 bases, with 13 bases between. The CDR3 covers 15 residues. The CDR3 DNA is TGTGCCAGCAGCCGCGCTGCGGATCTCTACAATGAGCAGTTCTTC. Translating gives CASSRAADLYNEQFF.

The chain is built from TRBV19 and TRBJ2-1, with 11 bases matching TRBD1. This CDR3 is 17 amino acids long. The V and J ends lost 1 base and 7 bases, in that order; junction bases with no gene match: 9. Per the germline V gene, CDR1 is LNHDA and CDR2 is SQIVND (reference sequence). Here the CDR3 reads CASSIAPRTGGLNEQFF. CDR3 nucleotides: TGTGCCAGTAGTATAGCTCCACGGACAGGGGGCCTGAATGAGCAGTTCTTC. The full variable domain, its missing parts supplied by reference TRBV19 and TRBJ2-1, is DGGITQSPKYLFRKEGQNVTLSCEQNLNHDAMYWYRQDPGQGLRLIYYSQIVNDFQKGDIAEGYSVSREKKESFPLTVTSAQKNPTAFYLCASSIAPRTGGLNEQFFGPGTRLTVL.

This clone was counted between two and nine times. Here the CDR3 DNA reads TGTGCCAGCAGAGTCACAGGGAAAACTAATGAAAAACTGTTTTTT. It translates to CASRVTGKTNEKLFF. The chain has TRBV3-1 (or the pseudogene TRBV3-2) and TRBJ1-4, with a weak D call TRBD1 (6 bases). The CDR3 is made up of 15 amino acids. CDR1 LGHDT and CDR2 YNNKEL come from the germline V gene (reference sequence). The germline V and J ends were trimmed by 6 bases and 1 base, with 12 bases remaining between them.

In DNA, the CDR3 is TGCAGCGTTGAGGACAGCTCTCGGTACAATGAGCAGTTCTTC. Translation: CSVEDSSRYNEQFF. The chain carries TRBV29-1 and TRBJ2-1; D might be TRBD1 (6 bases). The V gene's germline CDR1 is SQVTM and CDR2 ANQGSEA. The CDR3 spans 14 residues. V was clipped by 3 bases and J by 4 bases, with 13 bases between them.